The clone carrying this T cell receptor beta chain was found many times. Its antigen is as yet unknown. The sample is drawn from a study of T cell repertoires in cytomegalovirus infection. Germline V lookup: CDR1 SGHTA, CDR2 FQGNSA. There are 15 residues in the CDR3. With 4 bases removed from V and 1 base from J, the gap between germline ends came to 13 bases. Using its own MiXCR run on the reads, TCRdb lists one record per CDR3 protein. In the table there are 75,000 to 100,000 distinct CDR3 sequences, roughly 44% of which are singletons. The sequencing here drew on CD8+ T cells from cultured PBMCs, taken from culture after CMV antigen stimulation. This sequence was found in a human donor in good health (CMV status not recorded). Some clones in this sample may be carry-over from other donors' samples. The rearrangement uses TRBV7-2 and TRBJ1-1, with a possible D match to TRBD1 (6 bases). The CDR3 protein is CASSSADSQNTEAFF. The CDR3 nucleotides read TGTGCCAGCAGCTCGGCGGACAGCCAGAACACTGAAGCTTTCTTT.